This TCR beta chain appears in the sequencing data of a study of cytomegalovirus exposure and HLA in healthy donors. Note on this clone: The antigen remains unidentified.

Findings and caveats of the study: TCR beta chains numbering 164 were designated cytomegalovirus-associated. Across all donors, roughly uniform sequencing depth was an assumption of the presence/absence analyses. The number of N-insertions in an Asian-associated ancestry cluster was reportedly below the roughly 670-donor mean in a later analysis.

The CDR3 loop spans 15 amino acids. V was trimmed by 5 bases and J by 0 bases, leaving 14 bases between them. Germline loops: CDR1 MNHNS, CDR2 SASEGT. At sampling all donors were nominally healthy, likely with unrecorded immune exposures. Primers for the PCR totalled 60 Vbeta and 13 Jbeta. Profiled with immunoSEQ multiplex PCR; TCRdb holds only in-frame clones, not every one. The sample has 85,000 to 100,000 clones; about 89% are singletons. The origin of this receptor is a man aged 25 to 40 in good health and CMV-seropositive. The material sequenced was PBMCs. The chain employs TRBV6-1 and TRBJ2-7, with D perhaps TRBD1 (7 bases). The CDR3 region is CASSPGGTTSYEQYF. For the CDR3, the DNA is TGTGCCAGCAGTCCAGGGGGGACGACCTCCTACGAGCAGTACTTC.